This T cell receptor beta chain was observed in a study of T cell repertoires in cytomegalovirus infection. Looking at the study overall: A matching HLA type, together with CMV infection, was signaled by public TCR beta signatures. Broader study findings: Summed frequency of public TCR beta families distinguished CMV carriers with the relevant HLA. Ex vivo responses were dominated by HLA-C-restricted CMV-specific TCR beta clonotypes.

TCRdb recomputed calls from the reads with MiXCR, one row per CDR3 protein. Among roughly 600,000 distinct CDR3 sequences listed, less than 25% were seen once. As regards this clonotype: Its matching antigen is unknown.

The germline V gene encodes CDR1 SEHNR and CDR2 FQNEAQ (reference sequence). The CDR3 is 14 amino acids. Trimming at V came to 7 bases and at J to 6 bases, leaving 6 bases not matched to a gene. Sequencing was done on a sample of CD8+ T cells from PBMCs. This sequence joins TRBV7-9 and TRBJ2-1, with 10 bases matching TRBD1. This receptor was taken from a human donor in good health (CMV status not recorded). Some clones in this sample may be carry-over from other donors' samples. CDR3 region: CASNPRTGGNEQFF. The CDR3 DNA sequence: TGTGCCAGCAACCCCCGGACAGGGGGCAATGAGCAGTTCTTC. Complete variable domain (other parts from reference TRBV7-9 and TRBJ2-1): DTGVSQNPRHKITKRGQNVTFRCDPISEHNRLYWYRQTLGQGPEFLTYFQNEAQLEKSRLLSDRFSAERPKGSFSTLEIQRTEQGDSAMYLCASNPRTGGNEQFFGPGTRLTVL.